This T cell receptor beta chain came from a study of shared clonotypes between healthy human individuals. Study-level points and caveats: Between several donors, naive CD4 clonotypes were shared at a level of around 5.1%.

Concerning this clone: Antigen: not known.

Losses at the gene ends were 4 bases for V and 5 bases for J; bases not matched to a gene: 9. Per the germline V gene, CDR1 is LGHNA and CDR2 is YSLEER. The CDR3 is 15 residues long. Selected positively for CCR7 and CD45RO-negative, naive CD8 cells excluded terminally differentiated effector memory CD45RA+ cells. Generated by immunoSEQ multiplex PCR, the TCRdb table keeps only in-frame clones and is missing some. The table lists fewer than 800,000 clones, 92% of them singletons. This clonotype originated in a young man in good health. This chain connects TRBV4-3 to TRBJ2-7; 9 bases are a match to TRBD2. Sequencing input: naive CD8+ T cells sorted from blood. The CDR3 bases are TGCGCCAGCAGCCCCGTCGGGGCTAGCGGGAACGAGCAGTACTTC. As protein: CASSPVGASGNEQYF.